The 30 T cell receptor beta chains below come from one sample, sequenced in a study of Ad26.COV2.S vaccination and SARS-CoV-2 variants. Treatment given: 15 to 20 received Ad26.COV2.S at low or high dose, single or two shots; five or six received placebo; per-sample allocation not given. The samples were gathered on day 63 after the first injection of vaccine or placebo. Here immunoSEQ multiplex PCR was the method, and the copy in TCRdb shows in-frame clones only, minus some. The sample holds approximately 480,000 clones, around 88% seen once. Source: peripheral blood, taken in a trial of Ad26.COV2.S vaccine versus placebo. The origin of the receptors is a person between 18 and 60 years old who received the Ad26.COV2.S COVID-19 vaccine or a placebo.

This clone was seen a single time. The genes are TRBV5-8 and TRBJ1-2, with a possible D match to TRBD1 (5 bases). This CDR3 contains 17 residues. Per germline, CDR1 SGHTS and CDR2 YDEGEE. V lost 6 bases and J 4 bases, leaving 25 bases between the germline ends. The CDR3 region is CASKRGGTSRGIYGYTF. The CDR3 DNA reads TGTGCCAGCAAAAGGGGCGGGACGTCGAGGGGAATCTATGGCTACACCTTC.

The CDR3 spells CASSRALGTEQYF. The CDR3, as DNA: TGTGCCAGCAGTCGCGCACTAGGTACCGAGCAGTACTTC. The chain employs TRBV12-3 or TRBV12-4 and TRBJ2-7, with D possibly being TRBD2 (5 bases). With 5 bases removed from V and 6 bases from J, the gap between germline ends came to 14 bases. The CDR3 consists of 13 residues.

The CDR3: CASSQATGWTEAFF. The CDR3 coding sequence is TGTGCCAGCAGCCAAGCTACAGGGTGGACTGAAGCTTTCTTT. The chain combines TRBV3-1 (or the pseudogene TRBV3-2) with TRBJ1-1; tentatively, D is TRBD1 (6 bases). The germline V and J ends were trimmed by 1 base and 5 bases, with 11 bases remaining between them. Looked up from germline, CDR1 is LGHDT and CDR2 is YNNKEL (reference sequence). This CDR3 region has 14 residues.

This chain uses TRBV7-9 with TRBJ2-3; 7 bases line up with TRBD2. There are 18 residues in the CDR3. Germline CDR1 reads SEHNR; CDR2 reads FQNEAQ (reference sequence). With 5 bases clipped from V and 0 bases from J, the junction kept 14 bases outside the gene matches. CDR3: CASSPRRELADSTDTQYF. CDR3 nucleotides: TGTGCCAGCAGCCCCAGGAGAGAGCTAGCGGACAGCACAGATACGCAGTATTTT.

V gene TRBV7-8 combines with J gene TRBJ1-1; the D gene is possibly TRBD1 (5 bases). From germline, CDR1 is SGHVS and CDR2 FQNEAQ. V was trimmed by 5 bases and J by 7 bases, leaving 8 bases between them. CDR3 length equals 11 residues. This chain's CDR3 is CASSGGLEAFF. Here the CDR3 DNA reads TGTGCCAGCAGCGGGGGACTTGAAGCTTTCTTT.

Note on this clone: One end of the junction varies from germline; a read error may be responsible. In the same sample, other DNA sequences code for this CDR3. The V and J genes are TRBV13 and TRBJ2-6; D gene ambiguous. The CDR3 consists of 15 residues. Germline CDR1 and CDR2: PRHDT and FYEKMQ (reference sequence). DNA of the CDR3: TGCGCCAGCAGCCCCCGTGTCACTGGGGCCAACGTCCTGACTTTC. Protein: CASSPRVTGANVLTF.

The chain employs TRBV5-1 and TRBJ1-1; 8 nucleotides line up with TRBD1. V trimming: 3 bases; J trimming: 7 bases; junction bases outside the gene matches: 8. This CDR3 is 14 amino acids long. Germline-derived CDR1 and CDR2 are SGHRS and YFSETQ. The CDR3 sequence is CASSSRAGGDEAFF. The DNA for the CDR3 is TGCGCCAGCAGCTCCCGGGCAGGGGGCGATGAAGCTTTCTTT.

This rearrangement joins TRBV12-5 to TRBJ2-1, with 13 nucleotides matching TRBD2. The germline V gene has CDR1 LGHNT and CDR2 FRNRAP. CDR3 length: 17 amino acids. With V trimmed by 1 base and J by 7 bases, 7 bases remained unmatched. For the CDR3, the DNA is TGTGCTAGTGGTTTGGACCGGACTAGCGGGGGAATAAATGAGCAGTTCTTC. Protein sequence: CASGLDRTSGGINEQFF.

This sequence joins TRBV30 and TRBJ2-1, with D perhaps TRBD1 (6 bases). From germline, CDR1 is GTSNPN and CDR2 SVGIG (reference sequence). The CDR3 contains 15 residues. With 2 bases removed from V and 3 bases from J, the gap between germline ends came to 14 bases. CDR3 DNA sequence: TGTGCCTGGAGTCCAGACAGGCGACTCTACAATGAGCAGTTCTTC. It yields the protein CAWSPDRRLYNEQFF.

This clone was found a few times. The chain carries TRBV19 and TRBJ2-7; D gene unclear. Germline loops: CDR1 LNHDA, CDR2 SQIVND (reference sequence). The CDR3 runs 13 residues. V was pared by 2 bases and J by 0 bases, with 5 bases between. The DNA for the CDR3 is TGTGCCAGTAGTATAAGTAGCTCCTACGAGCAGTACTTC. This translates into CASSISSSYEQYF.

This chain joins TRBV6-6 and TRBJ1-2; 7 bases match TRBD1. Germline V lookup: CDR1 MNHNY, CDR2 SVGAGI (reference sequence). With V trimmed by 5 bases and J by 4 bases, 4 bases remained unmatched. This CDR3 has 13 residues. The CDR3 region is CASSGTVVYGYTF. DNA for the CDR3: TGTGCCAGCAGTGGGACAGTAGTCTATGGCTACACCTTC.

The chain has TRBV7-9 and TRBJ1-6, with D tentatively TRBD1 (5 bases). V lost 2 bases to trimming and J lost 7 bases, with 12 bases between them. Looked up from germline, CDR1 is SEHNR and CDR2 is FQNEAQ (reference sequence). The CDR3 totals 15 residues. In DNA form, the CDR3 reads TGTGCCAGCAGCTTAATGGGTCAGGGAAATTCACCCCTCCACTTT. Amino acids: CASSLMGQGNSPLHF.

This chain links TRBV28 with TRBJ2-1, with D maybe TRBD1 (6 bases). The CDR3 is 17 residues long. Trimming cost V 2 bases and J 10 bases, with 24 bases left between them. Germline V gives CDR1 MDHEN, CDR2 SYDVKM. The CDR3: CASSLPLRAQSGVEQFF. For the CDR3, the DNA is TGTGCCAGCAGTTTACCCCTCAGGGCACAATCAGGGGTAGAGCAGTTCTTC. The whole variable domain, remainder taken from reference TRBV28 and TRBJ2-1, is DVKVTQSSRYLVKRTGEKVFLECVQDMDHENMFWYRQDPGLGLRLIYFSYDVKMKEKGDIPEGYSVSREKKERFSLILESASTNQTSMYLCASSLPLRAQSGVEQFFGPGTRLTVL.

The chain has TRBV27 and TRBJ2-7; D is unresolved. This CDR3 has 14 amino acids. Germline CDR1 and CDR2: MNHEY and SMNVEV (reference sequence). Between the trimmed V and J ends, which lost 6 bases and 4 bases, there was a span of 16 bases. The CDR3 here is CASSPVPARYEQYF. The CDR3 DNA follows: TGTGCCAGCAGCCCCGTCCCAGCGAGGTACGAGCAGTACTTC.

This clone was picked up one time. The chain couples TRBV30 to TRBJ1-1; 7 positions match TRBD1. The CDR3 spans 16 residues. Trimming at V came to 5 bases and at J to 0 bases, leaving 12 bases not matched to a gene. Looked up from germline, CDR1 is GTSNPN and CDR2 is SVGIG (reference sequence). CDR3 DNA sequence: TGTGCCTGGTGGGTAGGGGGCTTGAATATGAACACTGAAGCTTTCTTT. It encodes CAWWVGGLNMNTEAFF.

The CDR3 region has the DNA TGTGCCACCAGCAGAGAGGATGAGCAGTTCTTC. Its translation is CATSREDEQFF. The chain links TRBV15 to TRBJ2-1; D not resolved. The V end lost 0 bases, the J end lost 8 bases, and 2 bases lay between the germline ends. Germline-derived CDR1 and CDR2 are LNHNV and YYDKDF (reference sequence). CDR3 length equals 11 residues.

V usage is TRBV28 and J usage is TRBJ1-4; TRBD1 matches at 9 bases. Trimming took 6 bases from V and 9 from J; bases not matched to a gene: 14. The CDR3 length is 16 residues. Germline CDR1 is MDHEN and CDR2 is SYDVKM. As DNA, the CDR3 is TGTGCCAGCAGCCTCGCGGCCGGGACAGGGAGTAAAAAACTGTTTTTT. This encodes CASSLAAGTGSKKLFF.

The chain uses TRBV7-9 and TRBJ2-2, with 8 positions matching TRBD2. Germline values: CDR1 SEHNR, CDR2 FQNEAQ (reference sequence). V dropped 3 bases and J dropped 4; count of bases not matched to a gene: 4. The CDR3 length is 15 residues. The CDR3 loop reads CASSLSGGVTGELFF. The DNA of the CDR3 is TGTGCCAGCAGCTTGTCGGGAGGGGTCACCGGGGAGCTGTTTTTT.

CDR3 sequence (DNA): TGTGCCAGCAGCACCAGGGGCGGAACTGAAGCTTTCTTT. Translation: CASSTRGGTEAFF. The chain employs TRBV6-2 or TRBV6-3 and TRBJ1-1; D perhaps matches TRBD1 (6 bases). Trimming shortened V by 6 bases and J by 5 bases, and 13 bases separated the two germline ends. Germline values: CDR1 MNHEY, CDR2 SVGEGT. This CDR3 comprises 13 residues.

J is TRBJ1-5 and V is TRBV28, with 8 positions matching TRBD1. Germline assignment: CDR1 MDHEN and CDR2 SYDVKM. V trimming: 6 bases; J trimming: 0 bases; junction bases outside the gene matches: 4. CDR3 length equals 15 residues. The CDR3 DNA is TGTGCCAGCAGACCGGACAGGGATAGCAATCAGCCCCAGCATTTT. It translates to CASRPDRDSNQPQHF.

This clone was recorded a few times. Other DNA sequences in the sample encode the same CDR3. V is TRBV9 and J is TRBJ2-2; D gene unclear. Germline CDR1 SGDLS, CDR2 YYNGEE. The V end was cut by 0 bases, the J end by 5 bases, with 5 bases between. CDR3 size: 13 residues. The CDR3 reads CASSVDGTGELFF. CDR3 DNA sequence: TGTGCCAGCAGCGTAGACGGGACCGGGGAGCTGTTTTTT.

The J gene is TRBJ2-7, the V gene TRBV30, with D unresolved. V lost 0 bases, J lost 3 bases, and 12 bases lay in between. The CDR3 runs 14 residues. Germline lookup yields CDR1 GTSNPN and CDR2 SVGIG (reference sequence). The CDR3 protein is CAWSVGPLYYEQYF. In nucleotides, the CDR3 is TGTGCCTGGAGTGTTGGGCCCCTTTACTACGAGCAGTACTTC.

V usage is TRBV6-5 and J usage is TRBJ2-5, with a possible D match to TRBD2 (5 bases). CDR3 length equals 14 residues. Germline V gene data show CDR1 as MNHEY and CDR2 as SVGAGI. The V gene lost 5 bases and the J gene lost 5 bases, with 15 bases spanning the gap. As DNA, the CDR3 is TGTGCCAGCAGTCCGGACTGGGTTGGGGAGACCCAGTACTTC. It is translated as CASSPDWVGETQYF.

CDR3 loop: CASSLDSSYNEQFF. In DNA, the CDR3 is TGTGCCAGCAGCTTAGATAGCTCCTACAATGAGCAGTTCTTC. This chain uses TRBV7-2 with TRBJ2-1; no reliable D call. CDR1 is SGHTA, CDR2 FQGNSA, per germline. V lost 1 base to trimming and J lost 0 bases, with 4 bases between them. The length of the CDR3 is 14 residues.

The gene calls are TRBV27 and TRBJ2-7; 7 nucleotides match TRBD2. The J segment lost 3 bases and the V segment lost 7 bases, leaving 9 bases of the junction unmatched. Germline CDR1 is MNHEY and CDR2 is SMNVEV (reference sequence). This CDR3 has 14 amino acids. The DNA of the CDR3 is TGTGCCAGCAAGGGCGGGAGTAGGATCTACGAGCAGTACTTC. Its protein is CASKGGSRIYEQYF.

V is TRBV11-2 and J is TRBJ2-1, with 9 bases fitting TRBD1. Germline CDR1 reads SGHAT; CDR2 reads FQNNGV. This CDR3 has 15 amino acids. J gave up 11 bases and V 4 bases, and 12 bases lay outside the gene matches. CDR3 sequence reads: CASSSLNRDRVKQFF. Here the CDR3 DNA reads TGTGCCAGCAGCTCACTAAACCGGGACAGGGTCAAGCAGTTCTTC.

The chain is built from TRBV12-3 or TRBV12-4 and TRBJ2-7, with a tentative D call TRBD1 (6 bases). V dropped 7 bases and J dropped 7 bases, with 14 bases sitting between them. CDR3 length equals 12 residues. The DNA for the CDR3 is TGTGCCAGCACGCAGGGGATGGGGGAGCAGTACTTC. This codes for CASTQGMGEQYF.

J is TRBJ2-5 and V is TRBV7-2; 8 nucleotides align to TRBD2. Germline V gene lookup returns CDR1 SGHTA and CDR2 FQGNSA. This CDR3 spans 17 amino acids. The J segment lost 2 bases and the V segment lost 0 bases, leaving 8 bases of the junction unmatched. CDR3 region: CASSLAPTSGEQETQYF. The CDR3 nucleotides read TGTGCCAGCAGCTTAGCGCCTACTAGCGGAGAACAAGAGACCCAGTACTTC. Combining the CDR3 with reference TRBV7-2 and TRBJ2-5 gives the whole variable domain GAGVSQSPSNKVTEKGKDVELRCDPISGHTALYWYRQSLGQGLEFLIYFQGNSAPDKSGLPSDRFSAERTGGSVSTLTIQRTQQEDSAVYLCASSLAPTSGEQETQYFGPGTRLLVL.

The sample holds one count of this clone. V is TRBV7-2 and J is TRBJ2-3; the D gene is possibly TRBD2 (6 bases). V was trimmed by 3 bases and J by 4 bases, leaving 14 bases between them. This CDR3 comprises 15 residues. Germline CDR1 SGHTA, CDR2 FQGNSA. The CDR3 spells CASSLGGWGADTQYF. Here the CDR3 DNA reads TGTGCCAGCAGCTTGGGCGGTTGGGGGGCAGATACGCAGTATTTT.

Only a few counts were recorded for this clone. The genes are TRBV12-3 or TRBV12-4 and TRBJ1-1, with a weak D call TRBD1 (5 bases). This CDR3 is built from 13 residues. Trimming removed 5 bases from V and 4 bases from J, with 11 bases in between. The CDR3 DNA follows: TGTGCCAGCAGTGCTCCGGGACGCACTGAAGCTTTCTTT. Translation: CASSAPGRTEAFF.